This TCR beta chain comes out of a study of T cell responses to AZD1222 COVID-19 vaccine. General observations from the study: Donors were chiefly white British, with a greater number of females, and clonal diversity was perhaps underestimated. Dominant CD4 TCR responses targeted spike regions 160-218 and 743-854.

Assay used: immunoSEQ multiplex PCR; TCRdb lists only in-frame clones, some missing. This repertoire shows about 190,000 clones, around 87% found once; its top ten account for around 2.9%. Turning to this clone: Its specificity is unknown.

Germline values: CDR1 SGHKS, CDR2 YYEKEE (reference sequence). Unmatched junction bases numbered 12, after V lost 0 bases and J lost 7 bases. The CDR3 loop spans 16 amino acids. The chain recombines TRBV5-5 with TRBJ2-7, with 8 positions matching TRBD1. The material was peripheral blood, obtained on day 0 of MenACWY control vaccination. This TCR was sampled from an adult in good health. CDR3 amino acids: CASSLVGGGQGKEQYF. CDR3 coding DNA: TGTGCCAGCAGCTTGGTAGGTGGTGGACAGGGAAAGGAGCAGTACTTC.